Below are 8 T cell receptor beta chains sequenced from a single sample in a study of blood T cell repertoires in COVID-19. The method was immunoSEQ multiplex PCR; TCRdb's version includes in-frame clones alone and lacks a portion of them. The sample yields roughly 380,000 clones, about 91% seen once. Sequenced sample: peripheral blood. The receptors stem from a woman between 40 and 50 years old with COVID-19, enrolled during active disease.

The chain links TRBV27 to TRBJ2-7, with D possibly TRBD1 on 6 matching bases. V was trimmed by 6 bases and J by 6 bases, leaving 15 bases between them. The CDR3 loop spans 13 amino acids. CDR1 and CDR2 from the germline V gene are MNHEY and SMNVEV (reference sequence). The CDR3 coding sequence is TGTGCCAGCAGCTTTCCAGGGGCCGGCGAGCAGTACTTC. Amino acids: CASSFPGAGEQYF.

This chain uses TRBV28 with TRBJ2-7; 11 positions match TRBD2. Looked up from germline, CDR1 is MDHEN and CDR2 is SYDVKM. This CDR3 spans 14 amino acids. The V gene end was trimmed by 6 bases and the J gene end by 4 bases; junction bases not matched to a gene: 5. CDR3 sequence reads: CASSLLAGVYEQYF. The CDR3 bases are TGTGCCAGCAGCCTACTAGCGGGAGTTTACGAGCAGTACTTC.

The rearrangement links TRBV27 to TRBJ2-3, with D perhaps matching TRBD2 (6 bases). This CDR3 is built from 13 residues. Germline V gene data show CDR1 as MNHEY and CDR2 as SMNVEV (reference sequence). V lost 6 bases and J 4 bases, leaving 11 bases between the germline ends. The CDR3 region has the DNA TGTGCCAGCAGGGGACTCTTGGCAGATACGCAGTATTTT. Residues: CASRGLLADTQYF.

This rearrangement joins TRBV4-1 to TRBJ1-1, with D possibly TRBD1 on 5 matching bases. The CDR3 spans 16 residues. From germline, CDR1 is MGHRA and CDR2 YSYEKL. V was clipped by 0 bases and J by 0 bases, with 11 bases between them. The CDR3 loop reads CASSQEGARMNTEAFF. The CDR3 DNA reads TGCGCCAGCAGCCAAGAAGGGGCCAGAATGAACACTGAAGCTTTCTTT.

In the case of this clone: This same CDR3 is encoded by further DNA sequences in the sample. The chain is built from TRBV18 and TRBJ2-7; D call uncertain. This CDR3 spans 12 amino acids. Trimming cost V 1 base and J 3 bases, with 4 bases left between them. Germline V gives CDR1 KGHSH, CDR2 LQKENI. CDR3 region: CASSPLGYEQYF. CDR3 DNA sequence: TGTGCCAGCTCACCACTCGGCTACGAGCAGTACTTC. The variable domain in full, completed from reference TRBV18 and TRBJ2-7, reads NAGVMQNPRHLVRRRGQEARLRCSPMKGHSHVYWYRQLPEEGLKFMVYLQKENIIDESGMPKERFSAEFPKEGPSILRIQQVVRGDSAAYFCASSPLGYEQYFGPGTRLTVT.

V and J are TRBV6-5 and TRBJ1-2, with 9 bases lining up with TRBD1. This CDR3 has 14 amino acids. Germline-derived CDR1 and CDR2 are MNHEY and SVGAGI. The V gene end was trimmed by 4 bases and the J gene end by 2 bases; junction bases not matched to a gene: 2. CDR3 sequence (DNA): TGTGCCAGCAGTTGGGGGACAGGGAACTATGGCTACACCTTC. Its translation is CASSWGTGNYGYTF.

This clone came up once. V and J are TRBV28 and TRBJ2-7; D possibly corresponds to TRBD1 (5 bases). The germline CDR1 and CDR2 sequences are MDHEN and SYDVKM. CDR3 size: 13 residues. V was cut by 5 bases and J by 1 base, with 9 bases left in between. The CDR3 sequence is CASSIDSSYEQYF. The DNA of the CDR3 is TGTGCCAGCAGTATCGACAGTTCCTACGAGCAGTACTTC.

The chain has TRBV6-6 and TRBJ2-1; 8 nucleotides line up with TRBD1. The CDR3 has 15 amino acids. Germline V CDR1 and CDR2: MNHNY, SVGAGI (reference sequence). J lost 3 bases, V lost 5 bases, and 6 bases had no gene match. In DNA form, the CDR3 reads TGTGCCAGCAGTCACCGGGACAGGCTCTACAATGAGCAGTTCTTC. Protein sequence: CASSHRDRLYNEQFF.